This T cell receptor beta chain comes out of a study of blood T cell repertoires in COVID-19. Study-wide background: The United States, Italy and Spain provided the acute and convalescent COVID-19 samples. Sample material is recorded as cDNA or gDNA derived from T cells, B-cell-depleted T cells, or PBMCs.

CDR3 length: 13 amino acids. Trimming cost V 8 bases and J 5 bases; bases outside gene matches: 8. Germline CDR1 and CDR2: MDHEN and SYDVKM. In the study's own analysis: Amplification with reference gene primers provided the estimates of nucleated cell counts. Some clones are missing from TCRdb's copy, which holds only in-frame ones; the method was immunoSEQ multiplex PCR. The DNA was the basis for D and trimming; V, J and clone size are from that table. The repertoire holds around 310,000 clones, with approximately 90% as singletons. Enrolled through a virtual design, the participants were between about 18 and 100 years of age and came from under 30 US areas.

The sequenced material came from PBMCs or T cells enriched from blood (not recorded which). The TCR originated in a woman aged 40-49 years who had recovered from COVID-19. This sequence joins TRBV28 and TRBJ1-1, with 7 bases that match TRBD1. The CDR3 protein is CASGARGRTEAFF. CDR3 nucleotides: TGTGCCAGCGGCGCCAGGGGGAGAACTGAAGCTTTCTTT.